The next 16 T cell receptor beta chains were all read from a single sample in a study of early T cells in non-severe SARS-CoV-2 infection. TCRdb re-derived calls from the 5' RACE reads in MiXCR, one entry per CDR3 protein. The profile covers 65,000 to 75,000 distinct CDR3 sequences, with approximately 4.5% appearing a single time and roughly 3.7% taken by the ten largest. The material sequenced was whole blood, taken at baseline. These receptor sequences come from an adult who was a healthcare worker with PCR-confirmed SARS-CoV-2 infection or an uninfected control (not recorded which). The donor label of this sample is uncertain.

This clonotype was counted at least ten times. The chain carries TRBV20-1 and TRBJ1-2; 10 bases agree with TRBD1. J was trimmed by 6 bases and V by 1 base; bases with no gene match: 5. The CDR3 has 14 amino acids. From germline, CDR1 is DFQATT and CDR2 SNEGSKA (reference sequence). The CDR3 reads CSARGGTGVHGYTF. The CDR3 region has the DNA TGCAGTGCTAGAGGCGGGACAGGGGTTCATGGCTACACCTTC.

There are a few counts of this clonotype. This chain links TRBV28 with TRBJ2-2; the D is unclear. Germline V lookup: CDR1 MDHEN, CDR2 SYDVKM. Trimming removed 1 base at V and 1 base at J, with 4 bases between. CDR3 size: 14 residues. The chain's CDR3 is CASSLYRNTGELFF. The CDR3, as DNA: TGTGCCAGCAGTTTATACCGGAACACCGGGGAGCTGTTTTTT.

The chain links TRBV11-2 to TRBJ1-5; D remains ambiguous. Germline V gives CDR1 SGHAT, CDR2 FQNNGV. V lost 1 base and J 5 bases, leaving 9 bases between the germline ends. CDR3 length: 14 residues. The CDR3 loop is CASSLGSGDQPQHF. The DNA of the CDR3 is TGTGCCAGCAGCTTAGGGTCGGGAGATCAGCCCCAGCATTTT.

This chain links TRBV28 with TRBJ1-6; D remains unclear. V lost 7 bases and J lost 8, with 12 bases in between. The CDR3 has 13 amino acids. Germline assignment: CDR1 MDHEN and CDR2 SYDVKM. The DNA of the CDR3 is TGTGCCAGCAACCCCCGGGAGTATTCACCCCTCCACTTT. It translates to CASNPREYSPLHF.

This clonotype was counted many times. The chain links TRBV3-1 to TRBJ1-5, with D hard to call. V was pared by 0 bases and J by 0 bases, with 6 bases between. This CDR3 contains 15 residues. The germline V gene encodes CDR1 LGHDT and CDR2 YNNKEL (reference sequence). CDR3 sequence reads: CASSQDPDSNQPQHF. DNA of the CDR3: TGTGCCAGCAGCCAAGATCCAGATAGCAATCAGCCCCAGCATTTT.

In its sample, this clonotype was seen a few times. The chain employs TRBV15 and TRBJ2-7; D may be TRBD1 or TRBD2 (5 bases each). V lost 9 bases, J lost 0 bases, and 12 bases lay in between. The CDR3 totals 13 residues. Germline assignment: CDR1 LNHNV and CDR2 YYDKDF (reference sequence). CDR3 amino acids: CATARDLSYEQYF. CDR3 sequence (DNA): TGTGCCACTGCACGGGACCTCTCCTACGAGCAGTACTTC.

This clonotype was seen many times. V gene TRBV5-1 combines with J gene TRBJ2-1; D perhaps matches TRBD1 (5 bases). V lost 0 bases and J lost 2, with 12 bases in between. CDR3 length: 16 amino acids. Germline V gene data show CDR1 as SGHRS and CDR2 as YFSETQ. In nucleotides, the CDR3 is TGCGCCAGCAGCTTGGGACAGAGAGCGACCTACAATGAGCAGTTCTTC. This gives the protein CASSLGQRATYNEQFF. Full variable domain (missing parts from reference TRBV5-1 and TRBJ2-1): KAGVTQTPRYLIKTRGQQVTLSCSPISGHRSVSWYQQTPGQGLQFLFEYFSETQRNKGNFPGRFSGRQFSNSRSEMNVSTLELGDSALYLCASSLGQRATYNEQFFGPGTRLTVL.

The V and J genes are TRBV4-3 and TRBJ2-1; 11 bases match TRBD2. This CDR3 comprises 18 residues. Looked up from germline, CDR1 is LGHNA and CDR2 is YSLEER. J lost 6 bases, V lost 3 bases, and 13 bases had no gene match. The CDR3 reads CASSQTSGASTWGNEQFF. For the CDR3, the DNA is TGCGCCAGCAGCCAGACTAGCGGGGCCTCGACTTGGGGCAATGAGCAGTTCTTC.

At least ten counts were recorded for this clonotype. V gene TRBV20-1 combines with J gene TRBJ1-1; 7 bases align to TRBD1. The V and J ends lost 6 bases and 0 bases, in that order; junction bases with no gene match: 7. Germline V lookup: CDR1 DFQATT, CDR2 SNEGSKA (reference sequence). The CDR3 runs 14 residues. The CDR3, as DNA: TGCAGTGCGAAAGGACAGGTCCTGAACACTGAAGCTTTCTTT. This translates into CSAKGQVLNTEAFF.

This clonotype has just a few counts. This sequence joins TRBV20-1 and TRBJ1-4; 11 nucleotides agree with TRBD1. The CDR3 has 15 amino acids. Germline V CDR1 and CDR2: DFQATT, SNEGSKA (reference sequence). V gave up 5 bases and J gave up 2 bases; unmatched junction bases: 4. The CDR3 region is CSAGQGAPTNEKLFF. CDR3 DNA: TGCAGTGCTGGACAGGGGGCTCCTACTAATGAAAAACTGTTTTTT.

The sample holds many counts of this clonotype. The CDR3 reads CSAPTTGGYEQYF. The CDR3, as DNA: TGCAGTGCGCCCACGACAGGCGGGTACGAGCAGTACTTC. The chain joins TRBV20-1 to TRBJ2-7, with D tentatively TRBD1 (6 bases). The CDR3 runs to 13 residues. Germline-derived CDR1 and CDR2 are DFQATT and SNEGSKA (reference sequence). The V end lost 6 bases, the J end lost 4 bases, and 16 bases lay between the germline ends.

This clonotype was seen only a few times. The rearrangement links TRBV5-6 to TRBJ2-1; TRBD2 matches 10 bases. J lost 5 bases, V lost 1 base, and 6 bases had no gene match. Germline CDR1 reads SGHDT; CDR2 reads YYEEEE. The CDR3 is 16 residues long. CDR3 protein: CASSLTSGAINNEQFF. CDR3 coding DNA: TGTGCCAGCAGCTTGACTAGCGGGGCGATCAACAATGAGCAGTTCTTC.

This clonotype came up a few times. The chain employs TRBV27 and TRBJ2-7; D is perhaps TRBD1 (6 bases). Trimming left V 8 bases short and J 6 bases short, with 20 bases between. The germline CDR1 and CDR2 sequences are MNHEY and SMNVEV (reference sequence). The CDR3 consists of 14 residues. In nucleotides, the CDR3 is TGTGCCAGCTCCCCGACGGCAGGGGTTTCCGAGCAGTACTTC. Protein sequence: CASSPTAGVSEQYF.

In this sample, this clonotype turned up a few times. This sequence joins TRBV28 and TRBJ1-4; D may be TRBD1 (6 bases). The germline gives CDR1 MDHEN, CDR2 SYDVKM. The length of the CDR3 is 14 residues. Trimming shortened V by 5 bases and J by 4 bases, and 11 bases separated the two germline ends. Written as DNA, the CDR3 is TGTGCCAGCAGTCCTCACAGGGATAATGAAAAACTGTTTTTT. The encoded protein is CASSPHRDNEKLFF.

The table lists this clonotype with many counts. The rearrangement links TRBV6-1 to TRBJ1-6; D ambiguous. CDR1 is MNHNS and CDR2 is SASEGT in the germline V gene. V lost 6 bases and J 10 bases, leaving 22 bases between the germline ends. The CDR3 totals 16 residues. As DNA, the CDR3 is TGTGCCAGCAGCGTCCCGAGTGCAGGAGGAGCATCACCCCTCCACTTT. Protein product: CASSVPSAGGASPLHF.

This chain joins TRBV7-2 and TRBJ2-7; TRBD2 is a possible D gene (5 bases). This CDR3 comprises 15 residues. CDR1 is SGHTA and CDR2 is FQGNSA in the germline V gene. Trimming took off 0 bases at V and 0 bases at J, with 9 bases between the two ends. The CDR3 sequence: CASSLADAGSYEQYF. For the CDR3, the DNA is TGTGCCAGCAGCTTAGCCGACGCGGGCTCCTACGAGCAGTACTTC.